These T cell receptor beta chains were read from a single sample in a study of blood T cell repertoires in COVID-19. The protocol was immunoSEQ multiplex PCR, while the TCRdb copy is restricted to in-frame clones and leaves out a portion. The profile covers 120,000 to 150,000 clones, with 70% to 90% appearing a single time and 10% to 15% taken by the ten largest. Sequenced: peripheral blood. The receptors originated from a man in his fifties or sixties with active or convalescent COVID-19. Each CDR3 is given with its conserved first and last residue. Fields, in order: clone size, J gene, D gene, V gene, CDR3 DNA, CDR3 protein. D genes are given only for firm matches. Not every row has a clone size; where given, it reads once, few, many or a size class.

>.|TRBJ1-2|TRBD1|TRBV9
TGTGCCAGCAGCCGAGAGACAGGGGGCGGCGGCTACACCTTC
CASSRETGGGGYTF
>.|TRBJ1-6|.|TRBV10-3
TGTGCCATCAGTGACTTAGGGGAAGAGTCACCCCTCCACTTT
CAISDLGEESPLHF
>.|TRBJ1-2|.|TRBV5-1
TGCGCCAGCAGCTTGAACGGCGGCCTCGGTGTGGGCTACACCTTC
CASSLNGGLGVGYTF
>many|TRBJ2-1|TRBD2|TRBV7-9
TGTGCCAGCAGCACGAGCGGGAGTCACAATGAGCAGTTCTTC
CASSTSGSHNEQFF
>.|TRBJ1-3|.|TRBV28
TGTGCCAGCAGTTGGGGCCCGGGACTGCACTCTGGAAACACCATATATTTT
CASSWGPGLHSGNTIYF
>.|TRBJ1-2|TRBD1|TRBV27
TGTGCCAGCAGTGGGGACAGGTGGACGGGGGGCTACACCTTC
CASSGDRWTGGYTF
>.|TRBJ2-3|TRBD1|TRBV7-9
TGTGCCAGCAGCCCGACAGGGGGGGCCACAGATACGCAGTATTTT
CASSPTGGATDTQYF
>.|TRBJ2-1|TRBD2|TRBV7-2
TGTGCCAGCAGCTCAGCGGGACTAGGATACAATGAGCAGTTCTTC
CASSSAGLGYNEQFF
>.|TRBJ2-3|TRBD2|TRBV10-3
TGTGCCATCAGCCCTTCTAGCGGGAGTAGCACAGATACGCAGTATTTT
CAISPSSGSSTDTQYF
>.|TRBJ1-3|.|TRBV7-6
TGTGCCAGCAGCGGTCAACTCTTCTCTGGAAACACCATATATTTT
CASSGQLFSGNTIYF
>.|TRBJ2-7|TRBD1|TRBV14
TGTGCCAGCAGCCGAGCGAACGTAATAGGGACAGGGAACGAGCAGTACTTC
CASSRANVIGTGNEQYF
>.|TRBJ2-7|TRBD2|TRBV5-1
TGCGCCAGCAGCTTGGCACTAGCGGGAGTGTCCGAGCAGTACTTC
CASSLALAGVSEQYF
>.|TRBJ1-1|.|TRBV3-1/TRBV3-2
TGTGCCAGCAGGGAATTCGGGAACTCGGCTGAAGCTTTCTTT
CASREFGNSAEAFF
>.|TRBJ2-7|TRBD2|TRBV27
TGTGCCAGCAGTTTCTCTAGCGGGTACTACGAGCAGTACTTC
CASSFSSGYYEQYF
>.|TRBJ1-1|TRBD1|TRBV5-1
TGCGCCAGCAGTAGGACAGGGAACACTGAAGCTTTCTTT
CASSRTGNTEAFF
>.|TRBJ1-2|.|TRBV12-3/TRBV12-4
TGTGCCAGCAGTTTAAGGGGTGGCTACACCTTC
CASSLRGGYTF
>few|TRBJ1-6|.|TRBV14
TGTGCCAGCAGCCACGAACAGGGATCACCCCTCCACTTT
CASSHEQGSPLHF
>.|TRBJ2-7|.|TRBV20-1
TGCAGTGCTAGTCCGACAGGACGCTACGAGCAGTACTTC
CSASPTGRYEQYF
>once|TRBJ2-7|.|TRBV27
TGTGCCAGCATGGCCGGGGGATTGTACGAGCAGTACTTC
CASMAGGLYEQYF
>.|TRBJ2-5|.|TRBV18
TGTGCCAGCTCACCAGGTGCGGGACAAGAGACCCAGTACTTC
CASSPGAGQETQYF
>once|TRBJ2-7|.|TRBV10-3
TGTGCCATCAGGGGGGCGGACGAGCAGTACTTC
CAIRGADEQYF
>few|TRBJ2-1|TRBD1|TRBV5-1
TGCGCCAGCAGCTTTAGGACAGGGGGCGAAAATGAGCAGTTCTTC
CASSFRTGGENEQFF
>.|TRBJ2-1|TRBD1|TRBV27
TGTGCCAGCAGTTTTTCCCCCTCAGGGGGCACCTACAATGAGCAGTTCTTC
CASSFSPSGGTYNEQFF
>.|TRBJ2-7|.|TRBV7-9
TGTGCCAGCAGCCCGAAAGCTACTTACGAGCAGTACTTC
CASSPKATYEQYF